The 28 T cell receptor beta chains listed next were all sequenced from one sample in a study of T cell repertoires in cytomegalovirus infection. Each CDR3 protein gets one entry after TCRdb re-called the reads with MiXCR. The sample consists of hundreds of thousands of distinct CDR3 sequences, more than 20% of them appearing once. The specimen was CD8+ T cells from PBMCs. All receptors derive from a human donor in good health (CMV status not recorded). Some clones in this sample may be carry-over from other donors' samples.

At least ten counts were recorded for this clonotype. The CDR3 spells CASSNRDRGSNEQFF. CDR3 in DNA: TGTGCCAGCAGCAACCGGGACAGGGGCAGCAATGAGCAGTTCTTC. The chain combines TRBV7-8 with TRBJ2-1, with 10 bases fitting TRBD1. The CDR3 has 15 amino acids. V trimming: 5 bases; J trimming: 6 bases; junction bases outside the gene matches: 7. Germline V gene lookup returns CDR1 SGHVS and CDR2 FQNEAQ.

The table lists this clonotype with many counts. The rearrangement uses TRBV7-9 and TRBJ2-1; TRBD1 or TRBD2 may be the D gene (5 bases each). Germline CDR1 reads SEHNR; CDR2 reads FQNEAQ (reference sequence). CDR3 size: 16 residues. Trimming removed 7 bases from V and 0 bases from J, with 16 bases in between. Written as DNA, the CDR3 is TGTGCCAGCACGGGTCATAAGGGGAGCTCCTACAATGAGCAGTTCTTC. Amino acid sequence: CASTGHKGSSYNEQFF.

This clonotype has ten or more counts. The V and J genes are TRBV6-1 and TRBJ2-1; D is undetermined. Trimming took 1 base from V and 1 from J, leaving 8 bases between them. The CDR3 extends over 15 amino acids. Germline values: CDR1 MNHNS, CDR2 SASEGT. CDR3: CASSEDLSSYNEQFF. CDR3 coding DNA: TGTGCCAGCAGTGAAGATCTGAGTTCCTACAATGAGCAGTTCTTC.

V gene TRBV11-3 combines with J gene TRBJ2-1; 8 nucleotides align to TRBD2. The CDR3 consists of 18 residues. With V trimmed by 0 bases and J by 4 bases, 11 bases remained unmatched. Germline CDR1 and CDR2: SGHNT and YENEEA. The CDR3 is CASSLDRASVAGYNEQFF. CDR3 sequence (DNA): TGTGCCAGCAGCTTAGATCGGGCCTCGGTAGCGGGGTACAATGAGCAGTTCTTC. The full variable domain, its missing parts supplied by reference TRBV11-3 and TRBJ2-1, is EAGVVQSPRYKIIEKKQPVAFWCNPISGHNTLYWYLQNLGQGPELLIRYENEEAVDDSQLPKDRFSAERLKGVDSTLKIQPAELGDSAVYLCASSLDRASVAGYNEQFFGPGTRLTVL.

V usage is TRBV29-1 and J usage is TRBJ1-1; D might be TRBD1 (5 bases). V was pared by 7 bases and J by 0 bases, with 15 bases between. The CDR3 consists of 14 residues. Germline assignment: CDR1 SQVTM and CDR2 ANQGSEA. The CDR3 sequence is CSADSARLNTEAFF. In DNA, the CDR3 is TGCAGCGCCGACAGCGCCCGATTGAACACTGAAGCTTTCTTT.

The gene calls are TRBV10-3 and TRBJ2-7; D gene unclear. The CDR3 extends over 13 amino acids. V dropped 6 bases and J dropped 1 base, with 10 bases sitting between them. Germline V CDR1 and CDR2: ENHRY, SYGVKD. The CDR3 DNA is TGTGCCATCAGACCCGGATCTTCCTACGAGCAGTACGTC. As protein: CAIRPGSSYEQYV.

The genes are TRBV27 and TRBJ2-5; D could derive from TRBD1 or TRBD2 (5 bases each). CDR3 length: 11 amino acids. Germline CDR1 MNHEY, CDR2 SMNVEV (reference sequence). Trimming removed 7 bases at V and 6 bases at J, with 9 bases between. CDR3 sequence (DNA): TGTGCCAGCATTGAGGGGAAGACCCAGTACTTC. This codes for CASIEGKTQYF.

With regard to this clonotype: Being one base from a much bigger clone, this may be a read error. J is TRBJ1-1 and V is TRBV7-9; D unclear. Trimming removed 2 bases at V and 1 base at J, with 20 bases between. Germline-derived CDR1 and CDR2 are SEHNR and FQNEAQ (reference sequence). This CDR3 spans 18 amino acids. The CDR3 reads CASSLRVVDESPNTEAFF. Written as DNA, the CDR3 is TGTGCCAGCAGCTTACGAGTTGTGGATGAGAGCCCGAACACTGAAGCTTTCTTT.

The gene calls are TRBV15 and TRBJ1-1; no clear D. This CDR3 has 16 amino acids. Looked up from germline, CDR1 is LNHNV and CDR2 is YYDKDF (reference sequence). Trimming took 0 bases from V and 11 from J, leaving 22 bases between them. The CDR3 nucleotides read TGTGCCACCAGCAGAGATCCCCTAATCCGTACGGCATGGGCTTTCTTT. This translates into CATSRDPLIRTAWAFF.

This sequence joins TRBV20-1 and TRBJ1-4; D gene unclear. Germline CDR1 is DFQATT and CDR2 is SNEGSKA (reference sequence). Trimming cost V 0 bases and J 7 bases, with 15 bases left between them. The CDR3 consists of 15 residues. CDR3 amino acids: CSARDYRENGEKLFF. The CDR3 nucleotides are TGCAGTGCTAGAGATTACCGGGAGAATGGTGAAAAACTGTTTTTT.

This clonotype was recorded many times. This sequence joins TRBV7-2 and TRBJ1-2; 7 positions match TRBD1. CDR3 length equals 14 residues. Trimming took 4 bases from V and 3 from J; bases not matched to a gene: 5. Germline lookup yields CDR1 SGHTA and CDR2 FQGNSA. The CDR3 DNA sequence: TGTGCCAGCAGCTCCTTAGACAGGGACTATGGCTACACCTTC. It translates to CASSSLDRDYGYTF.

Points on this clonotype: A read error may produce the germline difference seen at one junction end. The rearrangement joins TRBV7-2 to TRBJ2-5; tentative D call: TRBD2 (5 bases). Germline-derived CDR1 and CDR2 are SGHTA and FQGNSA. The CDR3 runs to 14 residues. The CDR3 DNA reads TGTGTCAGCAACTCAGAGGGCGGCCAAGAGACCCAGTACTTC. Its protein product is CVSNSEGGQETQYF.

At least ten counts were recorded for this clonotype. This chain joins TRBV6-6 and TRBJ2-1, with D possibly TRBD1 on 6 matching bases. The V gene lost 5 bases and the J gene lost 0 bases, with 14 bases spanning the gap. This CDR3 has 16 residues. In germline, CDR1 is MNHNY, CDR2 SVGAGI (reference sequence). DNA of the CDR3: TGTGCCAGCAGTCTGGACAGCTACTCCTCCTACAATGAGCAGTTCTTC. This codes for CASSLDSYSSYNEQFF.

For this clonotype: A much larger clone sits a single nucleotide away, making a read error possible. CDR3 coding DNA: TGTGCCAGCAGCGTCGGCTGGGTTTACGGGCAGTACTTC. Amino acid sequence: CASSVGWVYGQYF. This chain joins TRBV7-1 and TRBJ2-7, with D uncertain. TRBV7-1 falls under the ORF class, with uncertain function. This CDR3 has 13 residues.

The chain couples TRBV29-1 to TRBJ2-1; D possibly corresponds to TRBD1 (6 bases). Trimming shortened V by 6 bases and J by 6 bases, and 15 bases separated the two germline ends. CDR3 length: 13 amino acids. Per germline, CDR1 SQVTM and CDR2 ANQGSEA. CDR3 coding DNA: TGCAGCGTCTCCCCTTTAGGGGGCAATGAGCAGTTCTTC. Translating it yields CSVSPLGGNEQFF.

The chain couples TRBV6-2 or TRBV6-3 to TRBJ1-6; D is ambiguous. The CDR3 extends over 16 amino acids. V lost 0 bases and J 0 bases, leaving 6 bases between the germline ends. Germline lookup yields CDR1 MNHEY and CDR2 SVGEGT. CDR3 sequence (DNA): TGTGCCAGCAGTTACTCGACGGACTCCTATAATTCACCCCTCCACTTT. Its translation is CASSYSTDSYNSPLHF.

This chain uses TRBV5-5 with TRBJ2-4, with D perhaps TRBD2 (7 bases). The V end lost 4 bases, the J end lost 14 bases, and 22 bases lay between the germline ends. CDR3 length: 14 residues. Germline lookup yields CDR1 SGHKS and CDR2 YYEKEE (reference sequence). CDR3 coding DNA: TGTGCCAGCAGCCCCGGACTCCCTCAAGGGGGGGAGTACTTC. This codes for CASSPGLPQGGEYF.

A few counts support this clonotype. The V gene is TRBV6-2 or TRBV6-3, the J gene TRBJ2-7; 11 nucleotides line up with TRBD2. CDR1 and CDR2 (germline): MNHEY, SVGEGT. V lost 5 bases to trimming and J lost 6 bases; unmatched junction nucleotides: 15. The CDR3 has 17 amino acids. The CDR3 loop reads CASSTLKTSGDPSEQYV. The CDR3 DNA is TGTGCCAGCAGTACCCTTAAGACTAGCGGGGATCCAAGCGAGCAGTACGTC.

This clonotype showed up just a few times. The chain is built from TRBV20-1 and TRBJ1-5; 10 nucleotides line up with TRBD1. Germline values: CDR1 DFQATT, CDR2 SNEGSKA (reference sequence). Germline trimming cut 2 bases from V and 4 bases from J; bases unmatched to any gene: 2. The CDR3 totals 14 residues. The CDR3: CSARPGQGNQPQHF. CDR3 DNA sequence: TGCAGTGCTAGACCGGGACAGGGGAATCAGCCCCAGCATTTT.

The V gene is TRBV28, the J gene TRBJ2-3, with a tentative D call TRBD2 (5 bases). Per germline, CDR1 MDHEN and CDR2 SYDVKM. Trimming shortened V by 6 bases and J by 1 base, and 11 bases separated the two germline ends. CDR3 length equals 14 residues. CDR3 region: CASSSGLRTDTQYF. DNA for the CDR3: TGTGCCAGCAGCTCCGGACTTCGCACAGATACGCAGTATTTT.

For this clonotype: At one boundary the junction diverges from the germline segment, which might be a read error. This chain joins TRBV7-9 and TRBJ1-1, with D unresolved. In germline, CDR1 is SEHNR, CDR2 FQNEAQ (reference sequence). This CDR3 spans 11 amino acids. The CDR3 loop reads CAGSDPTRAFF. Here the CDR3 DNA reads TGTGCCGGCAGCGACCCGACGCGAGCTTTCTTT.

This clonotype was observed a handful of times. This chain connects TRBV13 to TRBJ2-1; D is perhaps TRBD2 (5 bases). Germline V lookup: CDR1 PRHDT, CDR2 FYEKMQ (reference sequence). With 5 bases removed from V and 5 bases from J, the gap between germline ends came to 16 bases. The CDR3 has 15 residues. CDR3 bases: TGTGCCAGCAGCAAAGGCCGGGGAGCGCACAATGAGCAGTTCTTC. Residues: CASSKGRGAHNEQFF.

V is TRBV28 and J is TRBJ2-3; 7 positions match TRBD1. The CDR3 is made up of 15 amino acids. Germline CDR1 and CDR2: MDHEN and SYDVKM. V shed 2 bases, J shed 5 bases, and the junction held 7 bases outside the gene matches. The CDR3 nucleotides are TGTGCCAGCAGTTTAGGGTCAGGGGGTGAAGATACGCAGTATTTT. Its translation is CASSLGSGGEDTQYF. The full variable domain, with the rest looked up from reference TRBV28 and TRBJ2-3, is DVKVTQSSRYLVKRTGEKVFLECVQDMDHENMFWYRQDPGLGLRLIYFSYDVKMKEKGDIPEGYSVSREKKERFSLILESASTNQTSMYLCASSLGSGGEDTQYFGPGTRLTVL.

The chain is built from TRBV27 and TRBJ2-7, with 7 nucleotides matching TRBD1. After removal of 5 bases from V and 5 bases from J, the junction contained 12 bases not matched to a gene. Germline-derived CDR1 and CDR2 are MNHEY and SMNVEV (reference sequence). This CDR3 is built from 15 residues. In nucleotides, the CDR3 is TGTGCCAGCAGTCCACTGACAGGGACGGTCGACGAGCAGTACTTC. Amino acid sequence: CASSPLTGTVDEQYF.

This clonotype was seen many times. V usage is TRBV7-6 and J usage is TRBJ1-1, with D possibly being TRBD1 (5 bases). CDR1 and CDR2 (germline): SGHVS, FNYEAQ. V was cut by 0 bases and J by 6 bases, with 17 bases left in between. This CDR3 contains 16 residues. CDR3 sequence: CASSLAPGWEGAEAFF. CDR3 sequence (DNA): TGTGCCAGCAGCTTAGCGCCAGGGTGGGAGGGCGCTGAAGCTTTCTTT.

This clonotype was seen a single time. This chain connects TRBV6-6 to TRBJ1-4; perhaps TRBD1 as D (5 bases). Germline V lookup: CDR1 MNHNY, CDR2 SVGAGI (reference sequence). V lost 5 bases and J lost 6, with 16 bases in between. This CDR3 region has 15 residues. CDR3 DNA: TGTGCCAGCAGTAGACCAATGGGGCGCCATGAAAAACTGTTTTTT. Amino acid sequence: CASSRPMGRHEKLFF.

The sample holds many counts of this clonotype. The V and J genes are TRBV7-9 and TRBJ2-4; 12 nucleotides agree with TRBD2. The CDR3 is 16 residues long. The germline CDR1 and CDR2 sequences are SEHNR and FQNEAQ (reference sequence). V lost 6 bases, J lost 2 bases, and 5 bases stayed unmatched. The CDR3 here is CASSWTSGAPKNIQYF. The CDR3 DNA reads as TGTGCCAGCAGTTGGACTAGCGGGGCGCCCAAAAACATTCAGTACTTC.

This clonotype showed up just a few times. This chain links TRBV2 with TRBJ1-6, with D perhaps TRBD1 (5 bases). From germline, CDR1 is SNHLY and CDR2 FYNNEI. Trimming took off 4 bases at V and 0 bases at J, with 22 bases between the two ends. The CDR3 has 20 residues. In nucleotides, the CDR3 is TGTGCCAGCAGTGGCTCGCCGGGCAGGGCGCATCACTCCTATAATTCACCCCTCCACTTT. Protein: CASSGSPGRAHHSYNSPLHF.